These 4 T cell receptor beta chains share one sample of origin, sequenced in a study of metastatic and nonmetastatic thyroid tumors. TCRdb reprocessed the PCR reads via MiXCR. This table has 53,000 or so clones, 20% to 25% appearing once. Until they underwent thyroid surgery, no patient had received any treatment. Sequences were obtained from blood. These receptor sequences come from a female donor with papillary thyroid cancer or a benign thyroid nodule (not recorded which). Some clones in this sample may be carry-over from other donors' samples.

This clone has a count of ten or more. This sequence joins TRBV28 and TRBJ2-7, with D unclear. Between the trimmed V and J ends, which lost 2 bases and 1 base, there was a span of 9 bases. Germline assignment: CDR1 MDHEN and CDR2 SYDVKM. The CDR3 is 14 amino acids. The CDR3 sequence is CASSLIGNSYEQYF. The CDR3 DNA reads as TGTGCCAGCAGTTTAATAGGGAATTCCTACGAGCAGTACTTC.

The table lists this clone with many counts. The rearrangement links TRBV20-1 to TRBJ2-5; D ambiguous. This CDR3 is 11 amino acids long. V was pared by 6 bases and J by 4 bases, with 9 bases between. CDR1 and CDR2 (germline): DFQATT, SNEGSKA (reference sequence). The CDR3 DNA reads as TGCAGTGCATTGATGCGAGAGACCCAGTACTTC. It codes for CSALMRETQYF.

This clone was counted ten times or more. The J gene is TRBJ2-1, the V gene TRBV9; a weak D match, TRBD2 (7 bases). Germline values: CDR1 SGDLS, CDR2 YYNGEE. The germline V and J ends were trimmed by 4 bases and 1 base, with 12 bases remaining between them. This CDR3 spans 15 amino acids. The CDR3 loop is CASSRGGGSYNEQFF. The CDR3, as DNA: TGTGCCAGCAGCAGAGGGGGGGGATCCTACAATGAGCAGTTCTTC. The entire variable domain, with the rest obtained from reference TRBV9 and TRBJ2-1, is as follows: DSGVTQTPKHLITATGQRVTLRCSPRSGDLSVYWYQQSLDQGLQFLIQYYNGEERAKGNILERFSAQQFPDLHSELNLSSLELGDSALYFCASSRGGGSYNEQFFGPGTRLTVL.

Of note for this clone: A read error may account for a junction end that differs from germline. V usage is TRBV2 and J usage is TRBJ1-5; D not resolved. Germline loops: CDR1 SNHLY, CDR2 FYNNEI. The CDR3 covers 12 residues. In DNA, the CDR3 is TGTTCCAGCAGTGATAGCAATCAGCCCCATCATTTT. Protein: CSSSDSNQPHHF.